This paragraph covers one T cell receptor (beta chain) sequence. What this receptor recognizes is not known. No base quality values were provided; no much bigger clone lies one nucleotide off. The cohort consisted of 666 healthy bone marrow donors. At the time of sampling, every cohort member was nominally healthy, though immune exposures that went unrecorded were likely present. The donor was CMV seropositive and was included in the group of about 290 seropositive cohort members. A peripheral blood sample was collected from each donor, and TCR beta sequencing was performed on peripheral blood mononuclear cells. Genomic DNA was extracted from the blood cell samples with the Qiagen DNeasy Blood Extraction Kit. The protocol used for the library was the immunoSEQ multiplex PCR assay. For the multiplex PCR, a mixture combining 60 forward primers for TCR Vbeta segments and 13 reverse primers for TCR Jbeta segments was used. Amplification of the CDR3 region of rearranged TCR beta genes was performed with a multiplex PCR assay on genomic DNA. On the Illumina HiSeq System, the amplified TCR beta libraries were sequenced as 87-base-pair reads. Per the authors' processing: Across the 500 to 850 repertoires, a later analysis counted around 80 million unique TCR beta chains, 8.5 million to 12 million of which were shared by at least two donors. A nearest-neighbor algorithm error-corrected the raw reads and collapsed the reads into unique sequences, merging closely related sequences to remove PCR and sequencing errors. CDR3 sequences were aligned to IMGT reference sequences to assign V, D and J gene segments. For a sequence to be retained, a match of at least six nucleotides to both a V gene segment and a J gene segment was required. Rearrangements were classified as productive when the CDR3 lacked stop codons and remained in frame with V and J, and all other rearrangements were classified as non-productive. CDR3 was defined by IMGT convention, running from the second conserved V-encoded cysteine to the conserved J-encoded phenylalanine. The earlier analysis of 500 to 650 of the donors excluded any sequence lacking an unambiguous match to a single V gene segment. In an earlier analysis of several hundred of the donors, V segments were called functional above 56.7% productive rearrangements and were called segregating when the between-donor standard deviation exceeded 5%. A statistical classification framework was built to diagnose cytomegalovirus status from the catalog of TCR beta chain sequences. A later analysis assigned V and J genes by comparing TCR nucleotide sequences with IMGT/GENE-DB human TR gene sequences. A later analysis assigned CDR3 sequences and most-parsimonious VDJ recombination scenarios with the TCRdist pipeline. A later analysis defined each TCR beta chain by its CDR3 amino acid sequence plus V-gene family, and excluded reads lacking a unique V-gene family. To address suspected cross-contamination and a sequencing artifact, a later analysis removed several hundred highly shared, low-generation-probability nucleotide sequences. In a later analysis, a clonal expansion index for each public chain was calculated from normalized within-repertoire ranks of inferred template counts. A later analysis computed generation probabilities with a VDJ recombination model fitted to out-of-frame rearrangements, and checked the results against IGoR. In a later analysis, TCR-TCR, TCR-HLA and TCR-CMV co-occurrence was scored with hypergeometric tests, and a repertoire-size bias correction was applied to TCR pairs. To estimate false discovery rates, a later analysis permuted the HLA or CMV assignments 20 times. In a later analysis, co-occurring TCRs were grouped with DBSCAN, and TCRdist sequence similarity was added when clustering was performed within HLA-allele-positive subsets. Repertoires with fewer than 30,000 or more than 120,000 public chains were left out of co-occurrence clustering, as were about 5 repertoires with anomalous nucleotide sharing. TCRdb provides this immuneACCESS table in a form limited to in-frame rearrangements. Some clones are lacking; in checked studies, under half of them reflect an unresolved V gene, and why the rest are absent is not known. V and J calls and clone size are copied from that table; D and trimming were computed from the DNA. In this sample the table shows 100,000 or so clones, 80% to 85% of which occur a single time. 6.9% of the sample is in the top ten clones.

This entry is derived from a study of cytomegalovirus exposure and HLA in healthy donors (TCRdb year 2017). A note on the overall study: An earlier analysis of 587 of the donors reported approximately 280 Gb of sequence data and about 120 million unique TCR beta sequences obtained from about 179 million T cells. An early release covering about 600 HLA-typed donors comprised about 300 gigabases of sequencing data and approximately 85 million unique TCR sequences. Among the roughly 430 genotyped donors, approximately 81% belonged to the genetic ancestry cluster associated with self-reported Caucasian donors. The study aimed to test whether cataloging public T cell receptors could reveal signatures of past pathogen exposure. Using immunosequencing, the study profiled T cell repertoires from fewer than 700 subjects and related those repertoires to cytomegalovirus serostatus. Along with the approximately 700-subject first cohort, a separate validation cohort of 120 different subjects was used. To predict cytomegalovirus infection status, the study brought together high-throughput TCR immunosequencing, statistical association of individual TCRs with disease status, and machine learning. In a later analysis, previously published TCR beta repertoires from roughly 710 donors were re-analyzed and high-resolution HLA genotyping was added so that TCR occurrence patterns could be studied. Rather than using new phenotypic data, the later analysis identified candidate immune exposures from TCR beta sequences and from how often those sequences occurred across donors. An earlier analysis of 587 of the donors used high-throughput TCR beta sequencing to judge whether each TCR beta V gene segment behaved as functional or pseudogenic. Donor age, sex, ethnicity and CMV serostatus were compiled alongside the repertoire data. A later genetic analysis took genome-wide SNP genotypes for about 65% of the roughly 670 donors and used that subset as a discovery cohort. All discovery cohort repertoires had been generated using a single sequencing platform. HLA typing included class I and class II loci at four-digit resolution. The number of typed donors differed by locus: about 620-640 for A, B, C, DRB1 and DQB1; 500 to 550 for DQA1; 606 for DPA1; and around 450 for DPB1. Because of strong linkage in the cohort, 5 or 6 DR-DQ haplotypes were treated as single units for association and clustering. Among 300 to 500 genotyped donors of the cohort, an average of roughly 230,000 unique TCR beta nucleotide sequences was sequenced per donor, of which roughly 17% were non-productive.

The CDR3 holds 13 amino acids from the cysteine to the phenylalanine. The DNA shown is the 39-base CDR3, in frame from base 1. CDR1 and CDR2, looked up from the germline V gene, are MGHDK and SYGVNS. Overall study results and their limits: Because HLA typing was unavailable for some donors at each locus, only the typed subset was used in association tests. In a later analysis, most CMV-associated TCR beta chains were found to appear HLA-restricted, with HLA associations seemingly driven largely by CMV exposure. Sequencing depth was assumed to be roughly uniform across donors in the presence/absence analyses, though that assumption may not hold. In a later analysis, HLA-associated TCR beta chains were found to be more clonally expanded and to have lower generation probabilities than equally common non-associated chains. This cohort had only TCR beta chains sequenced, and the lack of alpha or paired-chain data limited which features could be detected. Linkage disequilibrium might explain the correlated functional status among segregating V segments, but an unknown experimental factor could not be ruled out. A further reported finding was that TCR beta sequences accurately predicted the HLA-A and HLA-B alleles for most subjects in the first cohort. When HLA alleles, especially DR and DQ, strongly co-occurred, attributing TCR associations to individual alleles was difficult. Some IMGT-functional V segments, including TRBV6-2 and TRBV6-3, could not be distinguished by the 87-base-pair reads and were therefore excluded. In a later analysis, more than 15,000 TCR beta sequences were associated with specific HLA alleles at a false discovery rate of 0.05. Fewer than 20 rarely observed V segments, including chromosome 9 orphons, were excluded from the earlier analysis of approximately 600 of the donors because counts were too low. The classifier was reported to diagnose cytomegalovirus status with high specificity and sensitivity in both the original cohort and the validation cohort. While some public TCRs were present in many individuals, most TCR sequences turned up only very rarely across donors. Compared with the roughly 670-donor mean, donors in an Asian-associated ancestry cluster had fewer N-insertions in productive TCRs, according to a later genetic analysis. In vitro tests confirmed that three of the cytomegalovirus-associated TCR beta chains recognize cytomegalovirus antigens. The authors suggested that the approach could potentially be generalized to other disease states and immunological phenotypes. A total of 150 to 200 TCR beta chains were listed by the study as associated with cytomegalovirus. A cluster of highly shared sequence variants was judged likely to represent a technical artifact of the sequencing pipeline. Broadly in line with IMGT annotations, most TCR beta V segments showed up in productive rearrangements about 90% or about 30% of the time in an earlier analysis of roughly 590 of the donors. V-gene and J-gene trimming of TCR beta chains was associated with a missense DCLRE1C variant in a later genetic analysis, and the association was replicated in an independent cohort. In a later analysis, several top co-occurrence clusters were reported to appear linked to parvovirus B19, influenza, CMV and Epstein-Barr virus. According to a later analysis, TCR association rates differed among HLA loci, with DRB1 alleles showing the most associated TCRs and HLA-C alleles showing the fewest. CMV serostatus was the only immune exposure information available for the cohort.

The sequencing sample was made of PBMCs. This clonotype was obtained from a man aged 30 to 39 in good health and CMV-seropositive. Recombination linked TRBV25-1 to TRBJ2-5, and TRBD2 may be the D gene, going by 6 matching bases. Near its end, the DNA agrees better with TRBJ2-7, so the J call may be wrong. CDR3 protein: CASSWGDLYEQYF. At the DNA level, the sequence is TGTGCCAGCAGTTGGGGGGATCTCTACGAGCAGTACTTC.